This TCR beta chain is from a study of blood T cell repertoires in COVID-19. In the study overall: There were acute and convalescent COVID-19 samples, and they came from the United States, Italy and Spain.

The CDR3 has 12 amino acids. V lost 4 bases, J lost 9 bases, and 9 bases lay in between. CDR1 and CDR2 (germline): KGHDR, SFDVKD. This clone appeared once. Sequencing used immunoSEQ multiplex PCR; TCRdb keeps in-frame clones, though not all of them. The sample yields approximately 270,000 clones, about 91% seen once. Input material: PBMCs or T cells enriched from blood (not recorded which). The receptor was isolated from a human donor in a cohort exposed to, infected with or recovered from COVID-19 (not recorded which). The donor label of this sample is uncertain. The chain employs TRBV24-1 and TRBJ1-3; TRBD1 might be the D (5 bases). CDR3 nucleotides: TGTGCCACCAGTGACCCAGACAGCACCATATATTTT. Protein product: CATSDPDSTIYF.